Listed here are 5 T cell receptor beta chains from one sample, sequenced in a study of blood T cells in healthy people across ages. Sample-barcoded 5' priming and a J-beta primer mix drove a second PCR of about 7 to 11 cycles. Via MiXCR, TCRdb re-called the 5' RACE reads, giving one row per CDR3 protein. The repertoire includes 850,000 or so distinct CDR3 sequences, more than 25% of them detected once, and 17% sits in the top ten. Material for sequencing was blood. The receptors were sampled from a woman of 80 years or more in good health.

The chain recombines TRBV6-2 or TRBV6-3 with TRBJ2-3, with 9 positions matching TRBD1. This CDR3 region has 15 residues. Germline V gene lookup returns CDR1 MNHEY and CDR2 SVGEGT. Trimming removed 2 bases from V and 5 bases from J; junction bases left unmatched: 5. The CDR3 loop is CASSYRGQGQDTQYF. DNA of the CDR3: TGTGCCAGCAGTTACCGGGGACAGGGCCAAGATACGCAGTATTTT.

This clonotype was counted at least ten times. The genes are TRBV4-2 and TRBJ1-4, with D possibly TRBD1 on 5 matching bases. CDR1 is LGHNA, CDR2 YNFKEQ, per germline. The CDR3 spans 17 residues. The V end was cut by 0 bases, the J end by 0 bases, with 11 bases between. The CDR3: CASSQDPGQPTNEKLFF. CDR3 sequence (DNA): TGTGCCAGCAGCCAAGATCCGGGGCAGCCAACTAATGAAAAACTGTTTTTT.

As regards this clonotype: A much bigger clone sits one base away, suggesting this may be a read error. The chain links TRBV5-1 to TRBJ1-4, with D possibly matching TRBD1 (6 bases). Germline V lookup: CDR1 SGHRS, CDR2 YFSETQ. The CDR3 runs 12 residues. CDR3 in amino acids: CASSQGGEKRFF. Written as DNA, the CDR3 is TGCGCCAGCAGCCAAGGGGGGGAAAAACGGTTTTTT.

This clonotype was counted a few times. The chain employs TRBV30 and TRBJ2-7, with D perhaps matching TRBD1 or TRBD2 (5 bases each). The germline V and J ends were trimmed by 5 bases and 2 bases, with 13 bases remaining between them. CDR1 and CDR2 from the germline V gene are GTSNPN and SVGIG (reference sequence). The CDR3 consists of 13 residues. In nucleotides, the CDR3 is TGTGCCTGGGACCGGGACCAAGCCTACGAGCAGTACTTC. It codes for CAWDRDQAYEQYF.

This clonotype was seen only a few times. It may be a read error: a sequence one base away is much more abundant. The chain links TRBV6-2 or TRBV6-3 to TRBJ2-5; D is unclear. CDR3 length equals 15 residues. The germline V gene encodes CDR1 MNHEY and CDR2 SVGEGT. V dropped 5 bases and J dropped 6 bases, with 19 bases sitting between them. CDR3 residues: CASSTSGIARKTQYF. The CDR3 DNA is TGTGCCAGCAGTACCTCCGGCATAGCAAGGAAGACCCAGTACTTC.